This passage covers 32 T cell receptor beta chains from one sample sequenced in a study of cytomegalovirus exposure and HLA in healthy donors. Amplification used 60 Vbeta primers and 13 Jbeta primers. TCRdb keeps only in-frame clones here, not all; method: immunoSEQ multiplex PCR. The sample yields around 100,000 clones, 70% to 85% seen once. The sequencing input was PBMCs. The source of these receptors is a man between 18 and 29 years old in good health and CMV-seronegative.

In DNA, the CDR3 is TGCGCCAGCAGCTGGACTAGCGGAGGGGGGGAGACCCAGTACTTC. This sequence encodes CASSWTSGGGETQYF. V gene TRBV5-1 combines with J gene TRBJ2-5, with 10 bases matching TRBD2. The CDR3 loop spans 15 amino acids. The V gene end was trimmed by 3 bases and the J gene end by 5 bases; junction bases not matched to a gene: 7. Per the germline V gene, CDR1 is SGHRS and CDR2 is YFSETQ.

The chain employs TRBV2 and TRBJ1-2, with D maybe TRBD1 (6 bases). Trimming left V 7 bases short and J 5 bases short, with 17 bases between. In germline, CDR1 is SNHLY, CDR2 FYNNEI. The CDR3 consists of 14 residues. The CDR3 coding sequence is TGTGCCAGCATACGGACAGAAGTTCAATATGGCTACACCTTC. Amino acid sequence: CASIRTEVQYGYTF.

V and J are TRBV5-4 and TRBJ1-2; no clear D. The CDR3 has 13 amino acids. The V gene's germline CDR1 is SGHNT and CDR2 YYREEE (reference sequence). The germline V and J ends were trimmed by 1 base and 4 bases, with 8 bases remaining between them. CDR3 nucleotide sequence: TGTGCCAGCAGCTTGTATATCGGCTATGGCTACACCTTC. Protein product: CASSLYIGYGYTF.

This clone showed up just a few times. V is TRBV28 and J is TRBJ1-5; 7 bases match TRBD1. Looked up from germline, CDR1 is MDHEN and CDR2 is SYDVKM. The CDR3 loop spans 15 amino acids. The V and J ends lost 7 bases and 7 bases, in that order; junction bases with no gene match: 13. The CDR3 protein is CASISGTVDQQPQHF. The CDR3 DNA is TGTGCCAGCATTTCCGGGACAGTCGACCAGCAGCCCCAGCATTTT. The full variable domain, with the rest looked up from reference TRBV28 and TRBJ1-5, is DVKVTQSSRYLVKRTGEKVFLECVQDMDHENMFWYRQDPGLGLRLIYFSYDVKMKEKGDIPEGYSVSREKKERFSLILESASTNQTSMYLCASISGTVDQQPQHFGDGTRLSIL.

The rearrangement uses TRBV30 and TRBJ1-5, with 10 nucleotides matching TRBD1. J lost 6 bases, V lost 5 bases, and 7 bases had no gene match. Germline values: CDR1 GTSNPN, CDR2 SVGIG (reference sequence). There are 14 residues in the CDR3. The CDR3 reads CAWSGDRGSQPQHF. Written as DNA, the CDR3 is TGTGCCTGGTCCGGGGACAGGGGAAGTCAGCCCCAGCATTTT.

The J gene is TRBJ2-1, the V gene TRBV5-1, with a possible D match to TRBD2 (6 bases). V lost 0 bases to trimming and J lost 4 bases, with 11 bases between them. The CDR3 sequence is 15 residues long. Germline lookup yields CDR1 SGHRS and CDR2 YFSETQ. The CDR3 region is CASSLGTGGYNEQFF. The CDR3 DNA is TGCGCCAGCAGCTTGGGAACAGGAGGGTACAATGAGCAGTTCTTC.

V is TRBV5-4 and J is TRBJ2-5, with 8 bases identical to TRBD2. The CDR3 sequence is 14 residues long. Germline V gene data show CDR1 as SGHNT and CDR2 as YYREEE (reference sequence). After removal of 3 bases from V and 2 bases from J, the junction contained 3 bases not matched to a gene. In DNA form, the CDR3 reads TGTGCCAGCAGCTCGCCGGGGGGGCAAGAGACCCAGTACTTC. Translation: CASSSPGGQETQYF.

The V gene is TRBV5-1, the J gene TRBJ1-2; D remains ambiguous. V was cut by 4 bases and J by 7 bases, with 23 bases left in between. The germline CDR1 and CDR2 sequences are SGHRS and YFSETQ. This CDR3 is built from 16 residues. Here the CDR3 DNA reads TGCGCCAGCAGCCAGTCCCGGACTGGGATAGTTGTTGGCTACACCTTC. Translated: CASSQSRTGIVVGYTF. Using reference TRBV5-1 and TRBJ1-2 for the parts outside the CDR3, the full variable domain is KAGVTQTPRYLIKTRGQQVTLSCSPISGHRSVSWYQQTPGQGLQFLFEYFSETQRNKGNFPGRFSGRQFSNSRSEMNVSTLELGDSALYLCASSQSRTGIVVGYTFGSGTRLTVV.

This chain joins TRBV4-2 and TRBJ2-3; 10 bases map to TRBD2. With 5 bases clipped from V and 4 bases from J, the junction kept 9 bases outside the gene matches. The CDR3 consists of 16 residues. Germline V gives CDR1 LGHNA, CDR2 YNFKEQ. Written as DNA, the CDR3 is TGTGCCAGCAGCAAGGGACAGCGGGAGGGCGCAGATACGCAGTATTTT. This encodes CASSKGQREGADTQYF.

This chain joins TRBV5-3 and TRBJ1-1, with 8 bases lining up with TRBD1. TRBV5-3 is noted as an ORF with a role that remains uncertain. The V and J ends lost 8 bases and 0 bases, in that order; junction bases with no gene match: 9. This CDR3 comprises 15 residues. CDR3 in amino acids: CASAEQGVMNTEAFF. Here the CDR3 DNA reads TGTGCCAGTGCCGAACAGGGGGTTATGAACACTGAAGCTTTCTTT.

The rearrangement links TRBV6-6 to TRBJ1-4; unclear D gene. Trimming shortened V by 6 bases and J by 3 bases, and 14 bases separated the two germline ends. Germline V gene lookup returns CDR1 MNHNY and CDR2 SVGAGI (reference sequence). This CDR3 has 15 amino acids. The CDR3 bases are TGTGCCAGCAGCGGAGGTGTTGGGGCTAATGAAAAACTGTTTTTT. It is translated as CASSGGVGANEKLFF.

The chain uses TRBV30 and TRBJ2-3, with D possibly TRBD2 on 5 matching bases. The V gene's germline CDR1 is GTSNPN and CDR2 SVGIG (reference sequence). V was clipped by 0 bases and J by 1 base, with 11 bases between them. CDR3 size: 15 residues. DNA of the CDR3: TGTGCCTGGAGTGTAGGAGACTATGGCACAGATACGCAGTATTTT. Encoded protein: CAWSVGDYGTDTQYF.

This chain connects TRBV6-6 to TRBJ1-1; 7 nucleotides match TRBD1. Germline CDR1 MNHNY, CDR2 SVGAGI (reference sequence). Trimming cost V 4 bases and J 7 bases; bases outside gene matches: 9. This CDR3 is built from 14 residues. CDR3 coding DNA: TGTGCCAGCAGTTCCTTAAACCGACAGGGTGAAGCTTTCTTT. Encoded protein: CASSSLNRQGEAFF.

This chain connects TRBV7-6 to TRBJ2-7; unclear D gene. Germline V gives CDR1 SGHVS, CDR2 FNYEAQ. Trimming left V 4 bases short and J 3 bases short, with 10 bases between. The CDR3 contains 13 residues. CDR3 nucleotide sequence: TGTGCCAGCAGCTCGGAGTATGGCTACGAGCAGTACTTC. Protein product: CASSSEYGYEQYF.

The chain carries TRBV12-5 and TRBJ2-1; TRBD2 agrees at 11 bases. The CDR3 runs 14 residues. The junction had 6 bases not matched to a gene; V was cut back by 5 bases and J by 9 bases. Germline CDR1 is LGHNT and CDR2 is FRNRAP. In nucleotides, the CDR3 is TGTGCTAGTGGTCTAGGGACTAGCGGTGGTGAGCAGTTCTTC. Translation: CASGLGTSGGEQFF.

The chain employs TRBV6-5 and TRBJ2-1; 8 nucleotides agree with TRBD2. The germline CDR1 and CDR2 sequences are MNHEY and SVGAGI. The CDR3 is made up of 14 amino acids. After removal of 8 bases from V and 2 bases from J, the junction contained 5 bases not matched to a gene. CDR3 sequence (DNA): TGTGCCAGCGGACTAGCTACTACCTACAATGAGCAGTTCTTC. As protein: CASGLATTYNEQFF.

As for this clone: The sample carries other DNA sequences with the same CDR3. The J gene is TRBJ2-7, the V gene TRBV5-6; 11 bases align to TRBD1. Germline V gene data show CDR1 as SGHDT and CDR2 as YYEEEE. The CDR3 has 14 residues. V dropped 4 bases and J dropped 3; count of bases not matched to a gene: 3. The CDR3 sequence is CASSDGTGGYEQYF. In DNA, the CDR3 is TGTGCCAGCAGCGACGGGACAGGGGGCTACGAGCAGTACTTC.

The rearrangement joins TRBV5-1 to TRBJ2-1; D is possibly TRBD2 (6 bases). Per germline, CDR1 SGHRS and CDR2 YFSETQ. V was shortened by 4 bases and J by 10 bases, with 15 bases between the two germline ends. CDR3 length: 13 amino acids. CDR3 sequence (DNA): TGCGCCAGCAGCGCGGGACCCGCTCGGGAGCAGTTCTTC. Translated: CASSAGPAREQFF.

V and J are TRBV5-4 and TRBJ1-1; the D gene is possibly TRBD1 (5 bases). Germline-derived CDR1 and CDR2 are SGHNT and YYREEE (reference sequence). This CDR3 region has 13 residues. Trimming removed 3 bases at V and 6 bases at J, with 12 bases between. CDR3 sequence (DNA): TGTGCCAGCAGCTCTCACGGGGGGGCTGAAGCTTTCTTT. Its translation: CASSSHGGAEAFF.

The CDR3 DNA reads as TGTGCCAGTTCAATAGCGGGAGGTTGGACAGATACGCAGTATTTT. Its protein is CASSIAGGWTDTQYF. The chain employs TRBV2 and TRBJ2-3; 10 bases line up with TRBD2. Germline CDR1 SNHLY, CDR2 FYNNEI. Trimming took 9 bases from V and 3 from J; bases not matched to a gene: 9. The CDR3 runs 15 residues.

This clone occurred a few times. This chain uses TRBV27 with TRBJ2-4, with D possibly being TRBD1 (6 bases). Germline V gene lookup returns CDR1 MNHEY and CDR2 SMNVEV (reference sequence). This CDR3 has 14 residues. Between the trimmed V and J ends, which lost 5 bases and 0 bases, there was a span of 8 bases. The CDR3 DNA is TGTGCCAGCAGTCCCAGGGGAGCCAAAAACATTCAGTACTTC. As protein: CASSPRGAKNIQYF.

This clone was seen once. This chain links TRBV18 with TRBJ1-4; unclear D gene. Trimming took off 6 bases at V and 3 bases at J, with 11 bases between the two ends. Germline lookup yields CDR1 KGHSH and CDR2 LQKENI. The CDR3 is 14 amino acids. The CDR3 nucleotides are TGTGCCAGCTCTCCAGACATCTCTAATGAAAAACTGTTTTTT. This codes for CASSPDISNEKLFF.

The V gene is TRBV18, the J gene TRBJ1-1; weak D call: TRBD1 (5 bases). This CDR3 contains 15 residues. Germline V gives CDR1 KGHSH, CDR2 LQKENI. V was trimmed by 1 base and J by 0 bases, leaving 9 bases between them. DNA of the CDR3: TGTGCCAGCTCACCACTTGACAGTATGAACACTGAAGCTTTCTTT. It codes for CASSPLDSMNTEAFF.

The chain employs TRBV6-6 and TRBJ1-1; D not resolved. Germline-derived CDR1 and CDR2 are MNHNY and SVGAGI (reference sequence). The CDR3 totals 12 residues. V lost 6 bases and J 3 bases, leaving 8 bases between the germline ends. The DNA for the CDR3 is TGTGCCAGCAGCCTCGGGGACACTGAAGCTTTCTTT. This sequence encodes CASSLGDTEAFF.

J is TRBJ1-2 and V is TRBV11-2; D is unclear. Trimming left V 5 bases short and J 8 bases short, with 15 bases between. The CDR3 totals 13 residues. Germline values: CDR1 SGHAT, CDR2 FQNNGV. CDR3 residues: CASSLAPGSGYTF. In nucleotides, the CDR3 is TGTGCCAGCAGCCTAGCGCCGGGGTCCGGCTACACCTTC.

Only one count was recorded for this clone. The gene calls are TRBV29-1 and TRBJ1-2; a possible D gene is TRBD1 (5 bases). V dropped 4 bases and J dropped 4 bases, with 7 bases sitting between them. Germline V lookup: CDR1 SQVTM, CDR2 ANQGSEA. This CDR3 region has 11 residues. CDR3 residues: CSVVGVYGYTF. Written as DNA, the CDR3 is TGCAGCGTTGTAGGGGTCTATGGCTACACCTTC.

CDR3 sequence: CASRMGSGPLTYNEQFF. The CDR3 nucleotides are TGTGCCAGCAGAATGGGCTCAGGGCCGCTAACCTACAATGAGCAGTTCTTC. The chain uses TRBV11-2 and TRBJ2-1; a weak D match, TRBD1 (5 bases). Between the trimmed V and J ends, which lost 6 bases and 2 bases, there was a span of 20 bases. This CDR3 has 17 amino acids. Germline CDR1 SGHAT, CDR2 FQNNGV.

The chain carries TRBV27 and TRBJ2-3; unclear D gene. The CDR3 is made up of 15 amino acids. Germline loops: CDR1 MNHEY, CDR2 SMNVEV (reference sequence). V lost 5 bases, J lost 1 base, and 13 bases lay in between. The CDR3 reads CASSIRSSGTDTQYF. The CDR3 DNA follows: TGTGCCAGCAGTATTAGGTCAAGCGGCACAGATACGCAGTATTTT.

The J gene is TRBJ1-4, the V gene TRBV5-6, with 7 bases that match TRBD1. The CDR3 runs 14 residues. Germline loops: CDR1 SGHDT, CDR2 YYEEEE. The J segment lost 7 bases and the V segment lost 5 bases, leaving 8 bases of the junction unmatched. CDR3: CASRRTGSSEKLFF. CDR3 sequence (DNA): TGTGCCAGCAGACGGACAGGCTCGTCTGAAAAACTGTTTTTT.

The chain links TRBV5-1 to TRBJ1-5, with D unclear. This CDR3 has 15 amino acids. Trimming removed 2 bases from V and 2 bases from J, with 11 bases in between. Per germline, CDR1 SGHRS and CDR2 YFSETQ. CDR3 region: CASSFYGGGNQPQHF. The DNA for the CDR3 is TGCGCCAGCAGCTTTTACGGAGGTGGCAATCAGCCCCAGCATTTT.

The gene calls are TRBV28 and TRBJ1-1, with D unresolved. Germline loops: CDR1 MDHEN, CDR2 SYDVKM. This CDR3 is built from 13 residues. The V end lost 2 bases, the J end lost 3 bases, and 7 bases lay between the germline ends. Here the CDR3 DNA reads TGTGCCAGCAGTTTAGACTCCTACACTGAAGCTTTCTTT. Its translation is CASSLDSYTEAFF.

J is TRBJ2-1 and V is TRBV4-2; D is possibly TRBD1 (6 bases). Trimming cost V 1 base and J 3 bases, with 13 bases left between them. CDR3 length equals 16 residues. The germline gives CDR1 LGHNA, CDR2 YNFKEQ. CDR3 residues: CASSQVWGRGYNEQFF. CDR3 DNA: TGTGCCAGCAGCCAAGTGTGGGGCAGGGGCTACAATGAGCAGTTCTTC.